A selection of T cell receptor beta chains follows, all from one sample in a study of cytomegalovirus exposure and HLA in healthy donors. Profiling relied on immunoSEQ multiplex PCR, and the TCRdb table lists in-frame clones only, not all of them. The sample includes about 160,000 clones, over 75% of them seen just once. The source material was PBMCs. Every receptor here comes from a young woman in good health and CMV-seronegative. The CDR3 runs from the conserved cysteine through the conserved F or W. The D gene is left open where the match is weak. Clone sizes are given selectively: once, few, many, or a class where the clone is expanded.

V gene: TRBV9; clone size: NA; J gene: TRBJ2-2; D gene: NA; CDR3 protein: CASSVATGKGNTGELFF; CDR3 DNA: TGTGCCAGCAGCGTAGCTACAGGGAAGGGGAACACCGGGGAGCTGTTTTTT
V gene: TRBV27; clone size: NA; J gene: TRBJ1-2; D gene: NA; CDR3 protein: CASSPQGGRYGYTF; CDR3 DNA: TGTGCCAGCAGTCCCCAAGGGGGAAGGTATGGCTACACCTTC
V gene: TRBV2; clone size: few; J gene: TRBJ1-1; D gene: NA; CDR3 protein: CASSEMARGAEAFF; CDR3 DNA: TGTGCCAGCAGTGAAATGGCGCGGGGCGCTGAAGCTTTCTTT
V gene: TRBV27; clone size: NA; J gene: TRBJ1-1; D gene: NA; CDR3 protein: CASQRGNTEAFF; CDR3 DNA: TGTGCCAGCCAAAGAGGGAACACTGAAGCTTTCTTT
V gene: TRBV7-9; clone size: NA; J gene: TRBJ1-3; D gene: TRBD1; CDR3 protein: CASSAQGAGNTIYF; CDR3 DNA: TGTGCCAGCAGCGCACAGGGGGCTGGAAACACCATATATTTT
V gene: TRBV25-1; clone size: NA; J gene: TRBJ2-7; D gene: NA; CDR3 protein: CASSESGDTLYYEQYF; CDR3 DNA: TGTGCCAGCAGTGAATCAGGGGACACCTTATACTACGAGCAGTACTTC
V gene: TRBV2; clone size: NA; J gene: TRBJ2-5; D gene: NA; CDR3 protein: CASRWTRGETQYF; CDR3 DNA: TGTGCCAGCAGATGGACCAGGGGAGAGACCCAGTACTTC
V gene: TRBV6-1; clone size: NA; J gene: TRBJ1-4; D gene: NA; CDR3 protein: CASSAGTNEKLFF; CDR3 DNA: TGTGCCAGCAGTGCGGGAACTAATGAAAAACTGTTTTTT
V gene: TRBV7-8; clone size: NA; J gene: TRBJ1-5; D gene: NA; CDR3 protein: CASSSRGNQPQHF; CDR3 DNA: TGTGCCAGCAGCTCCAGGGGCAATCAGCCCCAGCATTTT
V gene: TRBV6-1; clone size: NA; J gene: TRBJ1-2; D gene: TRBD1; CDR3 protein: CASSGMDRGYGYTF; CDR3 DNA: TGTGCCAGCAGTGGGATGGACAGGGGCTATGGCTACACCTTC
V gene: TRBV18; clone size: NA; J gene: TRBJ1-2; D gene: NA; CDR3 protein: CASSPGQTNYGYTF; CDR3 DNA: TGTGCCAGCTCACCGGGGCAGACCAACTATGGCTACACCTTC
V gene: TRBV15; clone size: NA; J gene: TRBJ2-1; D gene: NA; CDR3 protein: CATSRATPEYPEYNEQFF; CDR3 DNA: TGTGCCACCAGCAGAGCCACCCCTGAGTACCCCGAATACAATGAGCAGTTCTTC
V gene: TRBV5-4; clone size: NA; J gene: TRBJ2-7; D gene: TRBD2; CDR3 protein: CASSSVSGAFNDEQYF; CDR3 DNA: TGTGCCAGCAGCTCTGTTAGCGGGGCATTCAACGACGAGCAGTACTTC
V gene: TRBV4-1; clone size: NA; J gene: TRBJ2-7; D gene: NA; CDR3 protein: CASSQNTWGRGAYEQYF; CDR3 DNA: TGCGCCAGCAGCCAAAACACATGGGGCAGGGGCGCCTACGAGCAGTACTTC
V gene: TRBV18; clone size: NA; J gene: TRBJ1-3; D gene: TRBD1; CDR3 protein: CASSLGTGPGNTIYF; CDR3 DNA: TGTGCCAGCTCACTGGGGACAGGTCCTGGAAACACCATATATTTT
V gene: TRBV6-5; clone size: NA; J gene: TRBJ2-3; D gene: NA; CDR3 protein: CASTRTSPTDTQYF; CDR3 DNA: TGTGCCAGCACCAGGACAAGTCCCACAGATACGCAGTATTTT
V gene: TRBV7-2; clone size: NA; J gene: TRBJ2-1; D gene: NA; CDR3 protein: CASSLSGRGGNEQFF; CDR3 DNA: TGTGCCAGCAGCTTAAGCGGAAGGGGGGGCAATGAGCAGTTCTTC
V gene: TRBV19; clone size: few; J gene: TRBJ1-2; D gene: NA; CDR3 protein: CASSSPGGGYYGYTF; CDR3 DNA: TGTGCCAGTAGTTCACCTGGGGGGGGATACTATGGCTACACCTTC
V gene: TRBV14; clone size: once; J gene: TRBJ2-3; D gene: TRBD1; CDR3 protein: CASSHFGQADTQYF; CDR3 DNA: TGTGCCAGCAGCCATTTTGGACAGGCGGATACGCAGTATTTT
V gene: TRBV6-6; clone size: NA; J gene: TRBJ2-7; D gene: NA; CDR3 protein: CASSSLSFEQYF; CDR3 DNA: TGTGCCAGCAGTTCCTTGTCGTTTGAGCAGTACTTC
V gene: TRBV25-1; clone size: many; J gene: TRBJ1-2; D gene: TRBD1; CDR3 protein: CASTQRTGGNGYTF; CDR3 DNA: TGTGCCAGCACCCAGCGGACAGGGGGGAATGGCTACACCTTC
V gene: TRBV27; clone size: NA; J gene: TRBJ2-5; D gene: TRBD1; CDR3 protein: CASSPLQGALMETQYF; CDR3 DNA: TGTGCCAGCAGTCCCCTACAGGGGGCTCTTATGGAGACCCAGTACTTC
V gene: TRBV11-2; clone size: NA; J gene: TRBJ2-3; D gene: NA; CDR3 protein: CASSLGGLGPITDTQYF; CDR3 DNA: TGTGCCAGCAGCTTAGGGGGGCTAGGGCCGATCACAGATACGCAGTATTTT
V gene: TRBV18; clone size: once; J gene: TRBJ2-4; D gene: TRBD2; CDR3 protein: CASSPLRASGLAKNIQYF; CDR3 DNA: TGTGCCAGCTCACCACTTCGGGCTAGCGGGTTAGCCAAAAACATTCAGTACTTC
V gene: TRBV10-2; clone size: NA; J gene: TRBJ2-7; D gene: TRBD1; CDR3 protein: CASSDTSGQGISYEQYF; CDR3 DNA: TGCGCCAGCAGTGACACCTCGGGACAGGGAATTTCCTACGAGCAGTACTTC
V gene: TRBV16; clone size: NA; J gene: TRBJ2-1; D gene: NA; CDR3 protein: CASSQGAIYSYNEQFF; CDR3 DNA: TGTGCCAGCAGCCAGGGGGCCATATACTCCTACAATGAGCAGTTCTTC
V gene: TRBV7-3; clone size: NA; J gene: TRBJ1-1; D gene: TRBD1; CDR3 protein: CASSTTGGWDTEAFF; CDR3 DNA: TGTGCCAGCAGCACAACAGGGGGCTGGGACACTGAAGCTTTCTTT
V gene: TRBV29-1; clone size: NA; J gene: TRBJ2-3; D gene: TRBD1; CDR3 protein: CSVDRDTTDTQYF; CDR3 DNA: TGCAGCGTGGACAGGGACACCACAGATACGCAGTATTTT
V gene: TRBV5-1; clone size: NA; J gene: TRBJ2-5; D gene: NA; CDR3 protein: CASSLGRGDRQETQYF; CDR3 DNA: TGCGCCAGCAGCCTGGGCCGAGGAGACAGACAAGAGACCCAGTACTTC
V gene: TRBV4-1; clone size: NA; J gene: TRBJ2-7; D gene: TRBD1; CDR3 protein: CASSPRQGAIEQYF; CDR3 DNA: TGCGCCAGCAGCCCGAGACAGGGGGCAATCGAGCAGTACTTC
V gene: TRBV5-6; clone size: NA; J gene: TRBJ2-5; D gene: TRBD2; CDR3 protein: CASSFQAGGRETQYF; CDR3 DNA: TGTGCCAGCAGCTTCCAAGCGGGAGGGCGAGAGACCCAGTACTTC
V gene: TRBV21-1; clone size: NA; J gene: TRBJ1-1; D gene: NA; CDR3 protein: CASSKAGTGQTEAFF; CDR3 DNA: TGTGCCAGCAGCAAAGCGGGGACAGGGCAAACTGAAGCTTTCTTT
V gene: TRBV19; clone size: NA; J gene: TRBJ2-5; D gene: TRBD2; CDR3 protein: CASNDGTTQETQYF; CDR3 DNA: TGTGCCAGTAATGACGGGACTACCCAAGAGACCCAGTACTTC
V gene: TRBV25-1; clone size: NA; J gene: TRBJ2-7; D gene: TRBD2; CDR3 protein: CASSPSGRSYEQYF; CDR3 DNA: TGTGCCAGCAGTCCTAGCGGGAGATCCTACGAGCAGTACTTC
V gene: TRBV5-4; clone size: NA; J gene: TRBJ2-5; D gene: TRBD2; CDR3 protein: CASSRGLAGRQETQYF; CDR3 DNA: TGTGCCAGCAGCAGGGGACTAGCGGGGAGGCAAGAGACCCAGTACTTC
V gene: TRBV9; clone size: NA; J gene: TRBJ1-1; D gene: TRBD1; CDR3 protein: CASSGQGARTEAFF; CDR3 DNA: TGTGCCAGCAGCGGACAGGGGGCGCGCACTGAAGCTTTCTTT
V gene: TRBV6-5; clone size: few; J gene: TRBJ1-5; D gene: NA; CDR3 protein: CASSELNQPQHF; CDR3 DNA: TGTGCCAGCAGTGAACTAAATCAGCCCCAGCATTTT
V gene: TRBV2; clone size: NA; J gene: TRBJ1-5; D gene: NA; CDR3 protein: CASAGFLSNQPQHF; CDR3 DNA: TGTGCCAGCGCAGGATTCTTGAGCAATCAGCCCCAGCATTTT
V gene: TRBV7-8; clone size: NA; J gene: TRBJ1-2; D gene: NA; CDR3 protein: CASSTEGSSKTNYGYTF; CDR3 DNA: TGTGCCAGCAGCACGGAGGGCAGCAGTAAAACTAACTATGGCTACACCTTC
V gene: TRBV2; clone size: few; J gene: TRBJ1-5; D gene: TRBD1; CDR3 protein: CASSPGQGHQPQHF; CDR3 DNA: TGTGCCAGCAGTCCGGGACAGGGACATCAGCCCCAGCATTTT
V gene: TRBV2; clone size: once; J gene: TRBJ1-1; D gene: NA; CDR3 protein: CASSEARLPFF; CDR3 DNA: TGTGCCAGCAGTGAAGCCCGTCTCCCTTTCTTT
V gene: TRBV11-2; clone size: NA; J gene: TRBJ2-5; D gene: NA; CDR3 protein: CASSPPLRKIESGTQYF; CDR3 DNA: TGTGCCAGCAGCCCGCCTTTACGGAAAATTGAGTCAGGGACCCAGTACTTC
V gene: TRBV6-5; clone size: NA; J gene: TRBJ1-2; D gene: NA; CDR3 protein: CASSYMGDNGYTF; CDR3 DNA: TGTGCCAGCAGTTACATGGGAGATAATGGCTACACCTTC
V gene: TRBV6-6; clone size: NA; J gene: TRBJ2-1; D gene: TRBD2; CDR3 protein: CASRISAGGPSNEQFF; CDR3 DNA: TGTGCCAGCAGAATCTCCGCGGGAGGTCCCTCCAATGAGCAGTTCTTC